This T cell receptor beta chain was captured by sequencing in a study of blood T cells in healthy people across ages. Study conclusions and caveats: Older individuals had lower TCR beta diversity per million T cells (the decline was roughly linear).

The extraction recovered at least 5 micrograms of total RNA per sample. Through a sample-barcoded 5' primer and a J-beta primer mix, a second PCR was run for roughly 7 to 11 cycles. TCRdb independently ran MiXCR on the 5' RACE reads; one entry per CDR3 protein. Here the sample spans 950,000 to 1,200,000 distinct CDR3 sequences, 35% to 45% being singletons. This clonotype was detected a few times. What it binds is not known. This clone may be a read error of a much larger clone one base away. V was pared by 3 bases and J by 10 bases, with 14 bases between. This CDR3 region has 13 residues. What was sequenced was blood. This sequence originates from a man between 18 and 29 years old in good health. The V and J genes are TRBV12-3 or TRBV12-4 and TRBJ2-3; D is uncertain. The CDR3 region is CASSLEGRNAQYF. For the CDR3, the DNA is TGTGCCAGCAGTTTGGAAGGACGGAATGCGCAGTATTTT.